The clone carrying this T cell receptor (beta chain) was seen more than once but under ten times. The target antigen is unknown. The data are from a study of CD8 T cells in ankylosing spondylitis. The CDR3 totals 14 residues. Trimming cost V 1 base and J 7 bases, with 14 bases left between them. Germline V gives CDR1 SQVTM, CDR2 ANQGSEA. Study-wide findings and caveats: A TCR beta motif of roughly 8 highly homologous variants seemed to mark ankylosing spondylitis blood.

TCRdb reprocessed the 5' RACE reads with MiXCR, giving one entry per CDR3 protein. The sample yields 100,000 to 150,000 distinct CDR3 sequences, approximately 17% seen once. This rearrangement joins TRBV29-1 to TRBJ2-1; tentative D call: TRBD2 (6 bases). The receptor was derived from a male donor with ankylosing spondylitis. Sequencing input: blood, either unsorted or a sorted T cell fraction (not recorded which). CDR3: CSVEGGDSYNEQFF. CDR3 nucleotide sequence: TGCAGCGTTGAAGGGGGGGATTCGTATAATGAGCAGTTCTTC.